These 29 T cell receptor beta chains were all obtained from the same sample, sequenced in a study of T cell responses to AZD1222 COVID-19 vaccine (dated by TCRdb to the early 2020s). Library method: the immunoSEQ multiplex PCR assay. Not all clones reach the TCRdb copy of this immuneACCESS table, which keeps in-frame sequences only. Checked studies attribute under half of the gap to unresolved V genes and leave the rest unexplained. The sample table shows 60,000 to 85,000 clones, and around 90% are seen once. Jointly, the top ten make up around 4.9% of the sample. The time point label, read with the paper, signifies: about 28 days (+/-7) after the second vaccine dose. This sample's treatment or condition label indicates: meningococcal conjugate vaccine given as trial control. This material consisted of peripheral blood, taken 28 days after the second dose of the MenACWY control vaccine. These receptors all stem from an adult who received the MenACWY meningococcal vaccine as a control.

V usage is TRBV28 and J usage is TRBJ2-5, with TRBD1 identical over 10 bases. Germline assignment: CDR1 MDHEN and CDR2 SYDVKM. After removal of 6 bases from V and 4 bases from J, the junction contained 14 bases not matched to a gene. The CDR3 loop spans 17 amino acids. The CDR3 sequence is CASSTRRTGGRRETQYF. The CDR3, as DNA: TGTGCCAGCAGCACTCGTCGGACAGGGGGAAGAAGAGAGACCCAGTACTTC.

V gene TRBV7-2 combines with J gene TRBJ1-4, with a weak D call TRBD1 (6 bases). The V gene's germline CDR1 is SGHTA and CDR2 FQGNSA. Trimming took off 5 bases at V and 8 bases at J, with 21 bases between the two ends. This CDR3 has 16 residues. CDR3 coding DNA: TGTGCCAGCAGCCTATTCTACAGGGAAGTCGGGGAAAAACTGTTTTTT. The encoded protein is CASSLFYREVGEKLFF.

This clone was detected only once. This chain uses TRBV4-1 with TRBJ1-6; no definite D call. The CDR3 runs to 15 residues. Per germline, CDR1 MGHRA and CDR2 YSYEKL. V lost 0 bases to trimming and J lost 6 bases, with 9 bases between them. The CDR3: CASSQDWQLNSPLHF. The DNA for the CDR3 is TGCGCCAGCAGCCAAGATTGGCAGCTTAATTCACCCCTCCACTTT.

This clone was detected only a few times. The V call is TRBV10-2, the J call TRBJ2-1; 8 positions agree with TRBD2. The germline V gene has CDR1 WSHSY and CDR2 SAAADI. The J segment lost 5 bases and the V segment lost 9 bases, leaving 3 bases of the junction unmatched. The CDR3 runs to 12 residues. CDR3 DNA: TGCGCCAGTGGACTAGCCAACAATGAGCAGTTCTTC. Amino acids: CASGLANNEQFF.

V is TRBV7-2 and J is TRBJ2-1; possible D gene TRBD2, 5 bases. Germline V CDR1 and CDR2: SGHTA, FQGNSA. The CDR3 has 14 residues. The germline V and J ends were trimmed by 3 bases and 7 bases, with 13 bases remaining between them. The CDR3 sequence: CASSFVPSGNEQFF. The CDR3 DNA sequence: TGTGCCAGCAGCTTCGTTCCCTCGGGAAATGAGCAGTTCTTC.

This CDR3 is CASSFTQGSYEQYF. DNA for the CDR3: TGTGCCAGCAGCTTTACCCAGGGGTCCTACGAGCAGTACTTC. The chain carries TRBV7-9 and TRBJ2-7; maybe TRBD1 (6 bases). Germline V gene lookup returns CDR1 SEHNR and CDR2 FQNEAQ (reference sequence). The CDR3 length is 14 residues. The V end lost 3 bases, the J end lost 1 base, and 10 bases lay between the germline ends.

The chain is built from TRBV7-9 and TRBJ1-2; 11 nucleotides agree with TRBD1. The germline gives CDR1 SEHNR, CDR2 FQNEAQ (reference sequence). The CDR3 has 13 amino acids. J was trimmed by 8 bases and V by 5 bases; bases with no gene match: 4. CDR3 protein: CASSGTGGPGYTF. The CDR3, as DNA: TGTGCCAGCAGCGGGACAGGGGGACCGGGCTACACCTTC.

V gene TRBV3-1 (or the pseudogene TRBV3-2) combines with J gene TRBJ1-4; maybe TRBD1 (5 bases). CDR3 length equals 15 residues. Trimming pared 0 bases from V and 8 bases from J, leaving 13 bases between. Germline CDR1 LGHDT, CDR2 YNNKEL (reference sequence). Here the CDR3 DNA reads TGTGCCAGCAGCCAAGATGGGCAGGGTCGGGAAAAACTGTTTTTT. This gives the protein CASSQDGQGREKLFF.

The genes are TRBV28 and TRBJ2-7, with D tentatively TRBD2 (7 bases). The CDR3 sequence is 14 residues long. Germline lookup yields CDR1 MDHEN and CDR2 SYDVKM. Trimming removed 6 bases from V and 0 bases from J, with 12 bases in between. CDR3: CASRMGGASYEQYF. The CDR3 DNA reads TGTGCCAGCAGAATGGGGGGGGCCTCCTACGAGCAGTACTTC.

The rearrangement uses TRBV30 and TRBJ1-1; 9 positions agree with TRBD1. Germline-derived CDR1 and CDR2 are GTSNPN and SVGIG (reference sequence). Germline trimming cut 8 bases from V and 1 base from J; bases unmatched to any gene: 2. The CDR3 is 12 amino acids. The CDR3 region has the DNA TGTGCCACGGACAGGGGGAACACTGAAGCTTTCTTT. It encodes CATDRGNTEAFF.

The genes are TRBV2 and TRBJ2-6; a possible D gene is TRBD2 (6 bases). Trimming cost V 0 bases and J 0 bases, with 6 bases left between them. Germline loops: CDR1 SNHLY, CDR2 FYNNEI. The CDR3 is 16 amino acids. This CDR3 is CASSEARDSGANVLTF. DNA of the CDR3: TGTGCCAGCAGTGAAGCGCGGGACTCTGGGGCCAACGTCCTGACTTTC.

The chain employs TRBV9 and TRBJ2-1; 7 bases are a match to TRBD2. V lost 0 bases, J lost 7 bases, and 7 bases stayed unmatched. The germline CDR1 and CDR2 sequences are SGDLS and YYNGEE. This CDR3 comprises 15 residues. The CDR3 region is CASSVDSSGTNEQFF. As DNA, the CDR3 is TGTGCCAGCAGCGTAGACTCTAGCGGCACGAATGAGCAGTTCTTC.

The rearrangement joins TRBV9 to TRBJ1-4, with D uncertain. The V end was cut by 0 bases, the J end by 8 bases, with 8 bases between. Germline V gene data show CDR1 as SGDLS and CDR2 as YYNGEE. This CDR3 is built from 13 residues. The CDR3 region has the DNA TGTGCCAGCAGCGTAGCGGGTGCCGAAAAACTGTTTTTT. Translating it yields CASSVAGAEKLFF.

The rearrangement uses TRBV28 and TRBJ2-2, with D hard to call. Deletions cut 4 bases from V and 6 bases from J, with 9 bases between. This CDR3 comprises 13 residues. Germline V gives CDR1 MDHEN, CDR2 SYDVKM. The CDR3 is CASSSRASGELFF. In DNA, the CDR3 is TGTGCCAGCAGTTCTCGGGCATCCGGGGAGCTGTTTTTT. The whole variable domain, remainder taken from reference TRBV28 and TRBJ2-2, is DVKVTQSSRYLVKRTGEKVFLECVQDMDHENMFWYRQDPGLGLRLIYFSYDVKMKEKGDIPEGYSVSREKKERFSLILESASTNQTSMYLCASSSRASGELFFGEGSRLTVL.

A note on this clone: The junction shows a germline mismatch at one end, possibly a read error. This chain connects TRBV7-7 to TRBJ2-7; D unresolved. The CDR3 is made up of 13 amino acids. CDR1 and CDR2 (germline): SSHAT, FNYEAQ (reference sequence). The CDR3, as DNA: TGTGCTAGCAGCCGCAGCAGGTCCGACGAGCAGTACTTC. Translating it yields CASSRSRSDEQYF. Together with reference TRBV7-7 and TRBJ2-7, the CDR3 gives the full variable domain: GAGVSQSPRYKVTKRGQDVTLRCDPISSHATLYWYQQALGQGPEFLTYFNYEAQPDKSGLPSDRFSAERPEGSISTLTIQRTEQRDSAMYRCASSRSRSDEQYFGPGTRLTVT.

CDR3 DNA: TGCGCCAGCAGCCAATGGGTTGATCAGCCCCAGCATTTT. Protein product: CASSQWVDQPQHF. V usage is TRBV4-3 and J usage is TRBJ1-5; D remains ambiguous. The CDR3 is 13 residues long. V was cut by 2 bases and J by 5 bases, with 7 bases left in between. CDR1 is LGHNA, CDR2 YSLEER, per germline.

CDR3 protein: CASSFAHLQGPNSYEQYF. The CDR3 DNA sequence: TGCGCCAGCAGCTTTGCCCACCTACAGGGGCCCAACTCCTACGAGCAGTACTTC. J is TRBJ2-7 and V is TRBV5-1, with 7 bases lining up with TRBD1. CDR1 is SGHRS, CDR2 YFSETQ, per germline. The J segment lost 0 bases and the V segment lost 2 bases, leaving 14 bases of the junction unmatched. There are 18 residues in the CDR3.

The chain employs TRBV11-3 and TRBJ1-5, with D possibly being TRBD1 (6 bases). From germline, CDR1 is SGHNT and CDR2 YENEEA. Trimming took 1 base from V and 0 from J, leaving 13 bases between them. This CDR3 is built from 17 residues. The CDR3 nucleotides read TGTGCCAGCAGCTTAGGACACAGGGCCTATAGCAATCAGCCCCAGCATTTT. This codes for CASSLGHRAYSNQPQHF. The variable domain in full, completed from reference TRBV11-3 and TRBJ1-5, reads EAGVVQSPRYKIIEKKQPVAFWCNPISGHNTLYWYLQNLGQGPELLIRYENEEAVDDSQLPKDRFSAERLKGVDSTLKIQPAELGDSAVYLCASSLGHRAYSNQPQHFGDGTRLSIL.

The rearrangement joins TRBV6-6 to TRBJ2-6, with 12 nucleotides matching TRBD2. V gave up 8 bases and J gave up 0 bases; unmatched junction bases: 5. Germline CDR1 is MNHNY and CDR2 is SVGAGI (reference sequence). The CDR3 loop spans 17 amino acids. Written as DNA, the CDR3 is TGTGCCAGCGGTCCTAGCGGGGGGGTCTCTGGGGCCAACGTCCTGACTTTC. This codes for CASGPSGGVSGANVLTF.

V gene TRBV5-1 combines with J gene TRBJ2-3; 10 bases map to TRBD1. CDR3 length equals 15 residues. V dropped 4 bases and J dropped 5; count of bases not matched to a gene: 7. The germline CDR1 and CDR2 sequences are SGHRS and YFSETQ. Here the CDR3 reads CASSPGQGVVDTQYF. CDR3 DNA: TGCGCCAGCAGCCCTGGACAGGGGGTAGTAGATACGCAGTATTTT.

V gene TRBV30 combines with J gene TRBJ1-1; TRBD1 is a possible D gene (6 bases). The CDR3 has 13 amino acids. Germline V lookup: CDR1 GTSNPN, CDR2 SVGIG (reference sequence). Trimming removed 1 base from V and 5 bases from J, with 11 bases in between. CDR3 sequence: CAWSGGPSTEAFF. DNA for the CDR3: TGTGCCTGGAGTGGGGGGCCGAGTACTGAAGCTTTCTTT.

V usage is TRBV11-3 and J usage is TRBJ2-3; D is undetermined. V lost 1 base to trimming and J lost 4 bases, with 12 bases between them. This CDR3 has 15 residues. Germline V gene sequence: CDR1 SGHNT, CDR2 YENEEA. The CDR3 is CASSLVAGHADTQYF. CDR3 nucleotide sequence: TGTGCCAGCAGCTTAGTGGCAGGCCATGCAGATACGCAGTATTTT.

The chain uses TRBV27 and TRBJ1-2, with D perhaps TRBD1 (5 bases). From germline, CDR1 is MNHEY and CDR2 SMNVEV (reference sequence). Trimming pared 4 bases from V and 4 bases from J, leaving 16 bases between. The CDR3 extends over 15 amino acids. CDR3 loop: CASSSGGHSPYGYTF. Here the CDR3 DNA reads TGTGCCAGCAGTTCAGGTGGACACTCGCCCTATGGCTACACCTTC.

The rearrangement uses TRBV5-4 and TRBJ2-5, with D possibly TRBD2 on 5 matching bases. The CDR3 contains 15 residues. CDR1 is SGHNT, CDR2 YYREEE, per germline (reference sequence). V was pared by 4 bases and J by 2 bases, with 15 bases between. Written as DNA, the CDR3 is TGTGCCAGCAGCCAAGGGTCGGGGAGTCAAGAGACCCAGTACTTC. Protein sequence: CASSQGSGSQETQYF.

The rearrangement uses TRBV5-6 and TRBJ2-7, with D unresolved. Looked up from germline, CDR1 is SGHDT and CDR2 is YYEEEE. The CDR3 runs to 12 residues. Deletions cut 6 bases from V and 4 bases from J, with 11 bases between. The CDR3 bases are TGTGCCAGCACGATGGGCGAGTACGAGCAGTACTTC. Protein sequence: CASTMGEYEQYF.

This chain connects TRBV10-3 to TRBJ2-1; 10 bases are shared with TRBD2. V dropped 5 bases and J dropped 5; count of bases not matched to a gene: 9. The CDR3 spans 16 residues. Germline lookup yields CDR1 ENHRY and CDR2 SYGVKD. DNA of the CDR3: TGTGCCATCAGTAGTCCGACTAGCGGGCAAAACAATGAGCAGTTCTTC. Encoded protein: CAISSPTSGQNNEQFF.

The chain carries TRBV9 and TRBJ1-1, with a possible D match to TRBD1 (6 bases). The CDR3 is made up of 16 amino acids. From germline, CDR1 is SGDLS and CDR2 YYNGEE. Trimming left V 3 bases short and J 5 bases short, with 20 bases between. The CDR3 loop is CASSDSPGGARTEAFF. Here the CDR3 DNA reads TGTGCCAGCAGCGACAGCCCCGGGGGGGCGCGTACTGAAGCTTTCTTT.

This sequence joins TRBV5-1 and TRBJ2-1, with D tentatively TRBD2 (5 bases). Germline V gene sequence: CDR1 SGHRS, CDR2 YFSETQ. V lost 0 bases and J lost 0, with 13 bases in between. The CDR3 is made up of 17 amino acids. Here the CDR3 reads CASSLAGVGSSYNEQFF. The CDR3 region has the DNA TGCGCCAGCAGCTTGGCCGGGGTAGGTAGCTCCTACAATGAGCAGTTCTTC.

This clone was recorded once. The chain combines TRBV7-2 with TRBJ2-1; TRBD2 is a possible D gene (6 bases). The V gene lost 1 base and the J gene lost 9 bases, with 16 bases spanning the gap. Germline V gene data show CDR1 as SGHTA and CDR2 as FQGNSA. The CDR3 has 15 amino acids. CDR3 DNA: TGTGCCAGCAGCTTAGTGAGACTAGTGCCTTCTGAGCAGTTCTTC. This translates into CASSLVRLVPSEQFF.